This TCR beta chain derives from a study of blood T cell repertoires in COVID-19 (TCRdb year 2020). A note on the overall study: Collaborator samples came from the United States, Italy and Spain and covered acute and convalescent phases of COVID-19. The prospective study material was composed of cDNA or gDNA derived from T cells, B-cell-depleted T cells, or PBMCs. Subjects who had been exposed to COVID-19, were actively infected with it, or had recovered from it provided the deeply sampled blood TCRbeta repertoires that made up the dataset. The repertoires were made available in a free public database intended to serve as a resource for research on the immune response to SARS-CoV-2. Samples were obtained from the ongoing ImmuneRACE study (first 160 participants) and from 1,000 to 1,500 subjects provided by 6 global collaborators. Sample metadata almost always included a de-identified subject ID, COVID-19 status, age in years and sex. HLA class I and class II types, where available, came from metadata supplied by the sample provider rather than from assay-based typing. Results and caveats for the whole study, not just this receptor: Clinical and demographic metadata were provided uncurated, with the amount varying by source and participant.

TCRbeta CDR3 regions were amplified from genomic DNA by means of the immunoSEQ Assay, a bias-controlled multiplex PCR. Processing in the source paper ran as follows. Within the assay, amplification of reference gene primers was used to estimate how many nucleated cells each sample contained. To quantify the absolute abundance of each unique TCRbeta CDR3 rearrangement, sequence reads were collapsed and filtered. Productive Simpson clonality was computed per sample as the square root of Simpson's diversity index over productive rearrangements. Imported from immuneACCESS, the table was reduced by TCRdb to in-frame sequences with V and J called. These copies leave out some clones; in studies compared against another copy, an unresolved V gene accounts for under half, and the cause of the remainder is not known. The DNA was the basis for D and trimming; V, J and clone size are from that table. Recorded for this sample are more than 150,000 clones; roughly 80% of them occurred a single time. About 15% of the sample is held by the ten biggest clonotypes.

Enrolling through a virtual design, the prospective study's participants ranged in age from roughly 18 to 90 years and lived across about two dozen United States geographic areas. In the prospective study, participants were assigned to cohorts based on the clinical history participants reported in a screening survey and a study questionnaire. Exposed participants had been in contact with someone with a PCR-confirmed or clinician-diagnosed COVID-19 case within 2 weeks of study entry. In the prospective study, mobile phlebotomists collected whole blood, serum and a nasopharyngeal or oropharyngeal swab from each participant. Additional blood draws and questionnaires over an approximately 2-month period could optionally be provided by prospective study participants. Before DNA extraction, blood samples from the prospective study were shipped at room temperature or frozen. CDR1 and CDR2 were assigned from the germline V gene (reference sequence) as MNHEY and SMNVEV. The CDR3 goes from the cysteine to the phenylalanine over 14 residues. Only CDR3 DNA is held: 42 bases, read in frame from base 1. V has 6 bases trimmed and J has 2 bases trimmed; junction bases matching no gene number 3.

Concerning this clone itself: Its antigen is unknown. No clone much larger than this one lies a single base away; base qualities are absent.

The sequence links TRBV27 to TRBJ2-7; 11 central nucleotides agree with TRBD1. The sequenced sample consisted of PBMCs or T cells enriched from blood (not recorded which). The clonotype originates from a man aged 60-69 years who had been exposed to COVID-19. The CDR3 reads as follows: CASRPGQGAYEQYF. The nucleotide sequence is given as TGTGCCAGCAGACCGGGACAGGGGGCCTACGAGCAGTACTTC.